This record looks at one T cell receptor (beta chain) sequence and its context. Its antigen is unidentified. MiXCR, applied by TCRdb to the multiplex PCR reads, yields one record per CDR3 protein. The table has 21,000 or so distinct CDR3 sequences, around 41% seen once; the top ten hold approximately 25%. The data belong to a study of breast tumors, draining lymph nodes, adjacent tissues. Study conclusions and caveats: Tumor and nontumor repertoires were significantly more similar in luminal-like than in basal-like breast cancer. Tumor TCR diversity was below lymph nodes but above nontumor tissue. The data were judged consistent with most tumor T cells coming from lymph node and expanding in tumor. Data only fit, rather than demonstrated, lymph node origin of most tumor T cells.

The CDR3 spans 15 residues. The germline V gene encodes CDR1 SGHTA and CDR2 FQGNSA. Trimming removed 5 bases at V and 2 bases at J, with 16 bases between. V is TRBV7-2 and J is TRBJ2-7; D may be TRBD2 (5 bases). The TCR originated in a female donor with breast cancer. Some clones in this sample may be carry-over from other donors' samples. Sequencing input: breast tumor tissue. CDR3 nucleotide sequence: TGTGCCAGCAGCGCAACTCTGGGAGTAGCCTACGAGCAGTACTTC. Translation gives CASSATLGVAYEQYF.